A single sample gave rise to the 21 T cell receptor beta chains below, sequenced in a study of blood T cell repertoires in COVID-19. TCRdb's table, derived via immunoSEQ multiplex PCR, lists solely in-frame clones and lacks some. The sample contains 400,000 to 450,000 clones, 75% to 90% of which appear only once. What was sequenced was PBMCs or T cells enriched from blood (not recorded which). These receptors were collected from a man under 40 who had recovered from COVID-19.

The chain carries TRBV19 and TRBJ1-1; D might be TRBD1 (6 bases). The V end was cut by 4 bases, the J end by 4 bases, with 16 bases between. Germline V CDR1 and CDR2: LNHDA, SQIVND (reference sequence). The CDR3 totals 15 residues. Here the CDR3 DNA reads TGTGCCAGTAGTACTGAACAGGGAGGGGGCACTGAAGCTTTCTTT. Its protein product is CASSTEQGGGTEAFF.

The gene calls are TRBV10-3 and TRBJ2-7, with D possibly matching TRBD1 (6 bases). The CDR3 contains 11 residues. Germline-derived CDR1 and CDR2 are ENHRY and SYGVKD. The ends were cut back, 11 bases at V and 7 bases at J, with 15 bases in the middle. The CDR3 coding sequence is TGTGCCTCCGGTGGGGGCTTGGAGCAGTACTTC. Translated, it gives CASGGGLEQYF.

This clone was found a few times. The chain couples TRBV11-2 to TRBJ2-1, with 7 bases identical to TRBD1. This CDR3 has 13 residues. V trimming: 1 base; J trimming: 15 bases; junction bases outside the gene matches: 9. Looked up from germline, CDR1 is SGHAT and CDR2 is FQNNGV. The CDR3 reads CASSLGGQYSLFF. CDR3 DNA sequence: TGTGCCAGCAGCTTAGGGGGACAGTACAGCCTGTTCTTC. The full variable domain, in which reference TRBV11-2 and TRBJ2-1 provide the parts outside the CDR3, is EAGVAQSPRYKIIEKRQSVAFWCNPISGHATLYWYQQILGQGPKLLIQFQNNGVVDDSQLPKDRFSAERLKGVDSTLKIQPAKLEDSAVYLCASSLGGQYSLFFGPGTRLTVL.

The chain links TRBV2 to TRBJ1-2; the match to TRBD1 covers 7 bases. CDR1 is SNHLY and CDR2 is FYNNEI in the germline V gene. V was pared by 6 bases and J by 12 bases, with 10 bases of the junction left unmatched. There are 12 residues in the CDR3. The CDR3 DNA reads as TGTGCCAGCAGCCTAGACAGGGCCGCCGACACCTTC. This sequence encodes CASSLDRAADTF.

This chain connects TRBV5-1 to TRBJ1-1; TRBD1 might be the D (5 bases). This CDR3 is built from 14 residues. Deletions cut 2 bases from V and 1 base from J, with 9 bases between. Germline V gene data show CDR1 as SGHRS and CDR2 as YFSETQ. CDR3 DNA: TGCGCCAGCAGCTTATCCGGACAGAACACTGAAGCTTTCTTT. Translating it yields CASSLSGQNTEAFF.

The count of this clone is one. The chain is built from TRBV9 and TRBJ2-7, with 9 positions matching TRBD2. The CDR3 totals 16 residues. Trimming cost V 0 bases and J 2 bases; bases outside gene matches: 6. The germline gives CDR1 SGDLS, CDR2 YYNGEE. CDR3 sequence: CASSVGVGLATYEQYF. The CDR3 DNA reads as TGTGCCAGCAGCGTAGGGGTGGGACTAGCAACCTACGAGCAGTACTTC.

The chain recombines TRBV6-6 with TRBJ2-7; TRBD2 is a possible D gene (7 bases). V was cut by 5 bases and J by 5 bases, with 28 bases left in between. Germline CDR1 MNHNY, CDR2 SVGAGI (reference sequence). CDR3 size: 18 residues. The CDR3 DNA reads as TGTGCCAGCAGTCATTCGCGGGGGCCCGTGGCGGGACTCCACGAGCAGTACTTC. This codes for CASSHSRGPVAGLHEQYF.

The genes are TRBV19 and TRBJ1-4; 10 nucleotides match TRBD1. V shed 7 bases and J 7 bases; nucleotides not matched to a gene: 3. Germline CDR1 LNHDA, CDR2 SQIVND (reference sequence). The CDR3 runs 13 residues. The CDR3 DNA is TGTGCCAGTATGACAGGGGGCCGTGAAAAACTGTTTTTT. Translation: CASMTGGREKLFF.

The table lists this clone with a few counts. This chain joins TRBV5-4 and TRBJ2-2, with D tentatively TRBD1 (6 bases). CDR1 SGHNT and CDR2 YYREEE come from the germline V gene (reference sequence). This CDR3 is 16 amino acids long. Between the trimmed V and J ends, which lost 0 bases and 1 base, there was a span of 10 bases. This CDR3 is CASSLDGTKNTGELFF. The CDR3 DNA reads as TGTGCCAGCAGCTTGGATGGGACAAAGAACACCGGGGAGCTGTTTTTT. The complete variable domain, with remaining parts taken from reference TRBV5-4 and TRBJ2-2, reads ETGVTQSPTHLIKTRGQQVTLRCSSQSGHNTVSWYQQALGQGPQFIFQYYREEENGRGNFPPRFSGLQFPNYSSELNVNALELDDSALYLCASSLDGTKNTGELFFGEGSRLTVL.

The chain links TRBV10-3 to TRBJ2-1; tentative D call: TRBD2 (6 bases). The ends were cut back, 5 bases at V and 3 bases at J, with 14 bases in the middle. The CDR3 loop spans 15 amino acids. From germline, CDR1 is ENHRY and CDR2 SYGVKD. The CDR3, as DNA: TGTGCCATCAGTTCTAGGGACGGGGGCTACAATGAGCAGTTCTTC. It yields the protein CAISSRDGGYNEQFF.

The chain has TRBV12-3 or TRBV12-4 and TRBJ2-3; possible D gene TRBD2, 5 bases. The CDR3 runs to 12 residues. With 6 bases removed from V and 8 bases from J, the gap between germline ends came to 12 bases. CDR3 region: CASSQPRGTQYF. As DNA, the CDR3 is TGTGCCAGCAGCCAACCCCGGGGTACGCAGTATTTT.

The chain has TRBV19 and TRBJ1-1; 7 bases map to TRBD1. Germline V gives CDR1 LNHDA, CDR2 SQIVND (reference sequence). The CDR3 consists of 14 residues. The junction had 9 bases not matched to a gene; V was cut back by 8 bases and J by 3 bases. The CDR3 DNA follows: TGTGCCAGTGACGGAGAAGGGGGCCACACTGAAGCTTTCTTT. Residues: CASDGEGGHTEAFF.

The gene calls are TRBV7-2 and TRBJ1-1; possible D gene TRBD1, 5 bases. CDR3 length: 18 amino acids. The germline V and J ends were trimmed by 2 bases and 3 bases, with 22 bases remaining between them. The germline CDR1 and CDR2 sequences are SGHTA and FQGNSA. The CDR3 DNA is TGTGCCAGCAGCTTATCAAAGCCTAGGGGAGGATGGGACACTGAAGCTTTCTTT. Protein sequence: CASSLSKPRGGWDTEAFF.

The chain recombines TRBV7-9 with TRBJ1-2; 7 bases line up with TRBD1. Germline values: CDR1 SEHNR, CDR2 FQNEAQ (reference sequence). The CDR3 length is 13 residues. The J segment lost 5 bases and the V segment lost 5 bases, leaving 5 bases of the junction unmatched. This CDR3 is CASSTGQAYGYTF. CDR3 DNA: TGTGCCAGCAGCACCGGACAGGCGTATGGCTACACCTTC.

This chain links TRBV10-3 with TRBJ2-3, with 10 bases fitting TRBD2. V lost 6 bases, J lost 0 bases, and 3 bases stayed unmatched. The CDR3 sequence is 15 residues long. The germline CDR1 and CDR2 sequences are ENHRY and SYGVKD. The CDR3: CAIRLAGASTDTQYF. The CDR3, as DNA: TGTGCCATCAGGCTAGCGGGAGCTAGCACAGATACGCAGTATTTT.

DNA for the CDR3: TGCAGCTACAGGGGTAACACTGAAGCTTTCTTT. Encoded protein: CSYRGNTEAFF. V is TRBV20-1 and J is TRBJ1-1; 7 bases match TRBD1. Germline lookup yields CDR1 DFQATT and CDR2 SNEGSKA (reference sequence). The CDR3 has 11 residues.

The CDR3 DNA reads TGTGCCAGCAGCTTAGGTCCGACAGGGCTAAATCAGCCCCAGCATTTT. This gives the protein CASSLGPTGLNQPQHF. The chain is built from TRBV7-6 and TRBJ1-5; 7 bases match TRBD1. Germline V CDR1 and CDR2: SGHVS, FNYEAQ. The CDR3 runs 16 residues. The V segment lost 1 base and the J segment 4 bases; nucleotides outside the gene matches: 7.

This chain joins TRBV25-1 and TRBJ2-3; 12 bases line up with TRBD2. The J segment lost 5 bases and the V segment lost 4 bases, leaving 7 bases of the junction unmatched. Germline V gene lookup returns CDR1 MGHDK and CDR2 SYGVNS. The CDR3 consists of 16 residues. This chain's CDR3 is CASSAASGRAGDTQYF. Written as DNA, the CDR3 is TGTGCCAGCAGTGCGGCTAGCGGGAGGGCCGGAGATACGCAGTATTTT.

The V gene is TRBV4-1, the J gene TRBJ2-2; tentatively, D is TRBD2 (6 bases). CDR1 and CDR2 from the germline V gene are MGHRA and YSYEKL. The CDR3 loop spans 16 amino acids. V lost 1 base, J lost 1 base, and 10 bases lay in between. Written as DNA, the CDR3 is TGCGCCAGCAGCCAAGCGCTAGCGTGGAACACCGGGGAGCTGTTTTTT. Translating gives CASSQALAWNTGELFF.

The chain links TRBV18 to TRBJ1-4, with 7 nucleotides matching TRBD1. Trimming removed 3 bases from V and 6 bases from J; junction bases left unmatched: 4. Germline V CDR1 and CDR2: KGHSH, LQKENI. The CDR3 length is 14 residues. This chain's CDR3 is CASSPDRADEKLFF. DNA for the CDR3: TGTGCCAGCTCACCCGACAGGGCGGATGAAAAACTGTTTTTT.

This rearrangement joins TRBV29-1 to TRBJ2-3, with 8 positions matching TRBD2. The CDR3 spans 14 residues. Trimming at V came to 4 bases and at J to 4 bases, leaving 7 bases not matched to a gene. From germline, CDR1 is SQVTM and CDR2 ANQGSEA. CDR3 DNA: TGCAGCGTTGGGTCTAGCGGGTATTCAGATACGCAGTATTTT. Amino acid sequence: CSVGSSGYSDTQYF.